A single sample is the source of the 20 T cell receptor beta chains below, sequenced in a study of T cell repertoires in cytomegalovirus infection. Using its own MiXCR run on the reads, TCRdb lists one record per CDR3 protein. The table has hundreds of thousands of distinct CDR3 sequences, about 24% seen once. Sequencing was carried out using CD8+ T cells from PBMCs. These receptors were obtained from a human donor in good health (CMV status not recorded). Some clones in this sample may be carry-over from other donors' samples.

This clonotype was observed at least ten times. The rearrangement uses TRBV6-5 and TRBJ1-5; D is uncertain. The CDR3 consists of 16 residues. Germline values: CDR1 MNHEY, CDR2 SVGAGI. Deletions cut 5 bases from V and 0 bases from J, with 14 bases between. DNA of the CDR3: TGTGCCAGCAGTCCGTCCGGCGGTTTTAGCAATCAGCCCCAGCATTTT. This sequence encodes CASSPSGGFSNQPQHF.

The chain is built from TRBV10-3 and TRBJ2-6; D not certain. V was shortened by 8 bases and J by 4 bases, with 9 bases between the two germline ends. Germline V CDR1 and CDR2: ENHRY, SYGVKD. CDR3 size: 13 residues. The CDR3 sequence is CAIGPGGANVLTF. CDR3 sequence (DNA): TGTGCCATCGGGCCCGGGGGGGCCAACGTCCTGACTTTC.

V and J are TRBV11-2 and TRBJ1-1; possibly TRBD1 for D (5 bases). This CDR3 has 14 amino acids. The V gene's germline CDR1 is SGHAT and CDR2 FQNNGV. V was trimmed by 1 base and J by 6 bases, leaving 12 bases between them. The CDR3 sequence: CASSLAQGGAEAFF. CDR3 coding DNA: TGTGCCAGCAGCTTAGCCCAGGGAGGGGCTGAAGCTTTCTTT.

Notes on this clonotype: A read error may produce the germline difference seen at one junction end. The rearrangement uses TRBV20-1 and TRBJ1-1; no reliable D call. Germline assignment: CDR1 DFQATT and CDR2 SNEGSKA (reference sequence). The CDR3 contains 15 residues. The CDR3 region has the DNA TGCAGTGCTAGAGCGTTGCAGAAGACTTTCACTGTAGCTTTCTTT. Translation gives CSARALQKTFTVAFF.

This clonotype was found many times. The chain employs TRBV28 and TRBJ2-2, with 8 bases lining up with TRBD2. The CDR3 covers 16 residues. Germline CDR1 is MDHEN and CDR2 is SYDVKM. Losses at the gene ends were 7 bases for V and 4 bases for J; bases not matched to a gene: 11. The CDR3 region is CASIDFAGGTTGELFF. Here the CDR3 DNA reads TGTGCCAGCATAGACTTTGCGGGGGGTACCACCGGGGAGCTGTTTTTT.

This chain uses TRBV6-2 or TRBV6-3 with TRBJ1-1; possibly TRBD1 for D (5 bases). The germline gives CDR1 MNHEY, CDR2 SVGEGT. The CDR3 extends over 14 amino acids. Trimming cost V 3 bases and J 4 bases, with 12 bases left between them. The CDR3 loop is CASSYHLRGTEAFF. CDR3 nucleotides: TGTGCCAGCAGTTATCACTTAAGGGGCACTGAAGCTTTCTTT.

This clonotype was seen a handful of times. The chain combines TRBV6-2 or TRBV6-3 with TRBJ2-5; perhaps TRBD2 as D (5 bases). The V gene's germline CDR1 is MNHEY and CDR2 SVGEGT. The CDR3 loop spans 11 amino acids. The CDR3 here is CTVSRGETQYF. The CDR3 DNA reads TGTACGGTCTCCCGCGGGGAGACCCAGTACTTC.

The table lists this clonotype with a few counts. This rearrangement joins TRBV7-8 to TRBJ1-1, with D unclear. V lost 1 base and J lost 1, with 7 bases in between. Germline V gives CDR1 SGHVS, CDR2 FQNEAQ. The length of the CDR3 is 14 residues. CDR3 nucleotides: TGTGCCAGCAGCTTAGTACAGTCGAACACTGAAGCTTTCTTT. Its translation is CASSLVQSNTEAFF.

The chain carries TRBV7-9 and TRBJ1-1; TRBD1 matches at 7 bases. The CDR3 is made up of 15 amino acids. Per the germline V gene, CDR1 is SEHNR and CDR2 is FQNEAQ (reference sequence). After removal of 3 bases from V and 4 bases from J, the junction contained 8 bases not matched to a gene. CDR3 bases: TGTGCCAGCAGCTTCTCTACAGGGGTTGGCACTGAAGCTTTCTTT. It is translated as CASSFSTGVGTEAFF.

The gene calls are TRBV7-4 and TRBJ1-1; possible D gene TRBD1, 5 bases. V shed 2 bases and J shed 11 bases, with 18 bases lying between them. The germline gives CDR1 SGHVT, CDR2 SQSDAQ. The CDR3 consists of 14 residues. The chain's CDR3 is CASSLRDLSPRAFF. Written as DNA, the CDR3 is TGTGCCAGCAGCTTAAGGGACCTTTCTCCCAGGGCTTTCTTT.

This clonotype was detected only a few times. The CDR3 spells CASSFIITTGELFF. The CDR3 DNA reads as TGTGCCAGCAGTTTCATTATAACCACCGGGGAGCTGTTTTTT. The J gene is TRBJ2-2, the V gene TRBV28; D uncertain. The germline V gene has CDR1 MDHEN and CDR2 SYDVKM. Trimming took 3 bases from V and 4 from J, leaving 9 bases between them. The CDR3 covers 14 residues. The whole variable domain, remainder taken from reference TRBV28 and TRBJ2-2, is DVKVTQSSRYLVKRTGEKVFLECVQDMDHENMFWYRQDPGLGLRLIYFSYDVKMKEKGDIPEGYSVSREKKERFSLILESASTNQTSMYLCASSFIITTGELFFGEGSRLTVL.

This clonotype was picked up a small number of times. The gene calls are TRBV6-2 or TRBV6-3 and TRBJ2-3, with 7 bases identical to TRBD2. The CDR3 totals 17 residues. V lost 5 bases to trimming and J lost 5 bases; unmatched junction nucleotides: 16. CDR1 is MNHEY and CDR2 is SVGEGT in the germline V gene. CDR3 region: CASSPLPGMKREDTQYF. The CDR3 DNA reads TGTGCCAGCAGTCCACTACCAGGGATGAAGCGGGAAGATACGCAGTATTTT.

The rearrangement joins TRBV24-1 to TRBJ2-1; 8 bases agree with TRBD2. The junction had 8 bases not matched to a gene; V was cut back by 8 bases and J by 3 bases. CDR1 is KGHDR, CDR2 SFDVKD, per germline. CDR3 length: 15 amino acids. The CDR3 reads CATKAGTRGYNEQFF. CDR3 in DNA: TGTGCCACCAAGGCCGGGACTAGAGGCTACAATGAGCAGTTCTTC.

V usage is TRBV29-1 and J usage is TRBJ2-7; 7 nucleotides match TRBD1. V lost 4 bases, J lost 0 bases, and 3 bases stayed unmatched. Germline V gene lookup returns CDR1 SQVTM and CDR2 ANQGSEA. This CDR3 has 13 residues. The CDR3 coding sequence is TGCAGCGTTGTGGACAGGAGCTCCTACGAGCAGTACTTC. This encodes CSVVDRSSYEQYF.

CDR3 DNA: TGTGCCAGCCGGGGACGGCGGTACCAAGAGACCCAGTACTTC. It translates to CASRGRRYQETQYF. This chain connects TRBV28 to TRBJ2-5; the D gene could be TRBD1 or TRBD2 (5 bases each). CDR1 MDHEN and CDR2 SYDVKM come from the germline V gene. The CDR3 totals 14 residues. With 8 bases removed from V and 0 bases from J, the gap between germline ends came to 13 bases.

This clonotype was counted a few times. V and J are TRBV2 and TRBJ1-4; unclear D gene. The CDR3 runs to 18 residues. CDR1 and CDR2 from the germline V gene are SNHLY and FYNNEI. V was pared by 0 bases and J by 8 bases, with 22 bases between. CDR3 DNA sequence: TGTGCCAGCAGTGAAGCGCCCGGGGTATGGAGAGGCGGGGAAAAACTGTTTTTT. Translated: CASSEAPGVWRGGEKLFF.

This clonotype was found many times. The chain employs TRBV6-5 and TRBJ2-7; 9 nucleotides match TRBD2. J was trimmed by 0 bases and V by 7 bases; bases with no gene match: 22. The CDR3 is made up of 20 amino acids. Germline V gene lookup returns CDR1 MNHEY and CDR2 SVGAGI. The DNA of the CDR3 is TGTGCCAGCATCAATCCCCAAGGAGTAGCGGGGGTACTAGTCTCCTACGAGCAGTACGTC. Residues: CASINPQGVAGVLVSYEQYV.

Only one count was recorded for this clonotype. The rearrangement links TRBV20-1 to TRBJ1-5; 12 positions agree with TRBD1. The trim removed 3 bases at V and 6 bases at J, leaving 6 bases unmatched. CDR1 DFQATT and CDR2 SNEGSKA come from the germline V gene (reference sequence). This CDR3 is 15 amino acids long. The CDR3 protein is CSARGGQGAIQPQHF. The CDR3, as DNA: TGCAGTGCTAGGGGGGGACAGGGGGCGATTCAGCCCCAGCATTTT.

This chain joins TRBV7-6 and TRBJ2-2, with D maybe TRBD1 (6 bases). The CDR3 contains 15 residues. V lost 6 bases and J lost 2, with 13 bases in between. Germline V CDR1 and CDR2: SGHVS, FNYEAQ. The CDR3 spells CASRVRDTNTGELFF. CDR3 nucleotides: TGTGCCAGCAGGGTCCGGGACACCAACACCGGGGAGCTGTTTTTT. The full variable domain, its missing parts supplied by reference TRBV7-6 and TRBJ2-2, is GAGVSQSPRYKVTKRGQDVALRCDPISGHVSLYWYRQALGQGPEFLTYFNYEAQQDKSGLPNDRFSAERPEGSISTLTIQRTEQRDSAMYRCASRVRDTNTGELFFGEGSRLTVL.

Only a few counts were recorded for this clonotype. A much larger clone lies a single base off, so this may be a read error. The J gene is TRBJ1-5, the V gene TRBV7-9; D ambiguous. Trimming cost V 3 bases and J 3 bases, with 15 bases left between them. The CDR3 sequence is 16 residues long. Germline loops: CDR1 SEHNR, CDR2 FQNEAQ (reference sequence). Written as DNA, the CDR3 is TGTGCCAGCAGCTTCGGACGCCCCCATAACAATCAGCCCCAGCATTTT. Encoded protein: CASSFGRPHNNQPQHF.